The 10 T cell receptor beta chains listed next were all sequenced from one sample in a study of T cell responses to AZD1222 COVID-19 vaccine. Here immunoSEQ multiplex PCR was the method, and the copy in TCRdb shows in-frame clones only, minus some. The data show about 180,000 clones, over 90% seen once. The sample was peripheral blood, taken 28 days after the second AZD1222 dose. All receptors come from an adult who received the AZD1222 COVID-19 vaccine.

This rearrangement joins TRBV7-7 to TRBJ2-2; unclear D gene. V dropped 1 base and J dropped 3 bases, with 6 bases sitting between them. CDR1 and CDR2 (germline): SSHAT, FNYEAQ (reference sequence). The CDR3 runs to 14 residues. Here the CDR3 DNA reads TGTGCCAGCAGCTTAGGGCAAGACACCGGGGAGCTGTTTTTT. This encodes CASSLGQDTGELFF.

The CDR3 region is CASSLYARGRTNEKLFF. CDR3 nucleotide sequence: TGTGCCAGCAGTTTATACGCGAGGGGGAGGACTAATGAAAAACTGTTTTTT. The chain links TRBV27 to TRBJ1-4; possible D gene TRBD1, 6 bases. Trimming removed 1 base from V and 2 bases from J, with 14 bases in between. CDR3 size: 17 residues. CDR1 is MNHEY and CDR2 is SMNVEV in the germline V gene (reference sequence).

V is TRBV7-2 and J is TRBJ1-6, with D possibly being TRBD1 (5 bases). In germline, CDR1 is SGHTA, CDR2 FQGNSA. The CDR3 runs to 13 residues. The ends were cut back, 4 bases at V and 7 bases at J, with 8 bases in the middle. CDR3 nucleotide sequence: TGTGCCAGCAGCTCATACAGGAATTCACCCCTCCACTTT. Its translation: CASSSYRNSPLHF.

This clone occurred once. V usage is TRBV30 and J usage is TRBJ2-2, with 11 bases matching TRBD2. J lost 0 bases, V lost 5 bases, and 2 bases had no gene match. This CDR3 has 15 residues. CDR1 is GTSNPN and CDR2 is SVGIG in the germline V gene (reference sequence). CDR3 sequence: CAWVLAGANTGELFF. The CDR3 DNA follows: TGTGCCTGGGTACTAGCGGGGGCGAACACCGGGGAGCTGTTTTTT.

The rearrangement links TRBV7-2 to TRBJ2-2; D is ambiguous. This CDR3 has 13 residues. CDR1 is SGHTA and CDR2 is FQGNSA in the germline V gene. V lost 6 bases to trimming and J lost 1 base, with 6 bases between them. The CDR3 region is CASSPVNTGELFF. The CDR3 DNA sequence: TGTGCCAGCAGTCCAGTGAACACCGGGGAGCTGTTTTTT.

The CDR3 is CASSRRDKNQPQHF. CDR3 DNA: TGTGCCAGCTCGCGCAGGGACAAGAATCAGCCCCAGCATTTT. J is TRBJ1-5 and V is TRBV18; the D gene is possibly TRBD1 (6 bases). CDR1 and CDR2 from the germline V gene are KGHSH and LQKENI. The CDR3 consists of 14 residues. Trimming stripped 6 bases from V and 4 bases from J, with 13 bases between.

This CDR3 reads CASSGDFGSYEQYF. CDR3 nucleotides: TGTGCCAGCAGCGGGGACTTTGGCTCCTACGAGCAGTACTTC. The V call is TRBV5-4, the J call TRBJ2-7; D may be TRBD2 (6 bases). This CDR3 comprises 14 residues. The V end lost 4 bases, the J end lost 0 bases, and 11 bases lay between the germline ends. Germline CDR1 is SGHNT and CDR2 is YYREEE (reference sequence). Drawing the rest from reference TRBV5-4 and TRBJ2-7, the complete variable domain is ETGVTQSPTHLIKTRGQQVTLRCSSQSGHNTVSWYQQALGQGPQFIFQYYREEENGRGNFPPRFSGLQFPNYSSELNVNALELDDSALYLCASSGDFGSYEQYFGPGTRLTVT.

The J gene is TRBJ2-7, the V gene TRBV11-2, with 11 bases that match TRBD2. CDR1 is SGHAT, CDR2 FQNNGV, per germline. V gave up 0 bases and J gave up 3 bases; unmatched junction bases: 7. The CDR3 covers 17 residues. The CDR3 loop is CASSLDRVAGGGYEQYF. CDR3 nucleotides: TGTGCCAGCAGCTTAGATCGCGTAGCGGGGGGGGGCTACGAGCAGTACTTC. The full variable domain, in which reference TRBV11-2 and TRBJ2-7 provide the parts outside the CDR3, is EAGVAQSPRYKIIEKRQSVAFWCNPISGHATLYWYQQILGQGPKLLIQFQNNGVVDDSQLPKDRFSAERLKGVDSTLKIQPAKLEDSAVYLCASSLDRVAGGGYEQYFGPGTRLTVT.

The CDR3: CAIAGATDTQYF. The DNA of the CDR3 is TGTGCCATCGCCGGGGCCACAGATACGCAGTATTTT. The J gene is TRBJ2-3, the V gene TRBV10-3; D is tentatively TRBD1 or TRBD2 (5 bases each). Germline V gene lookup returns CDR1 ENHRY and CDR2 SYGVKD. Trimming left V 8 bases short and J 2 bases short, with 8 bases between. The length of the CDR3 is 12 residues.

The chain uses TRBV19 and TRBJ2-5; no firm D call. The V gene lost 4 bases and the J gene lost 7 bases, with 10 bases spanning the gap. This CDR3 spans 12 amino acids. The germline CDR1 and CDR2 sequences are LNHDA and SQIVND (reference sequence). Here the CDR3 reads CASSTLGGTQYF. DNA of the CDR3: TGTGCCAGTAGTACCCTCGGTGGGACCCAGTACTTC.